This T cell receptor beta chain was profiled in a study of tumor-infiltrating lymphocytes in primary liver carcinoma. For blood RNA, unsorted whole blood served as the source, and germline DNA was extracted too. Regarding this clonotype: Germline is not matched at one junction end, which may reflect a read error.

Germline CDR1 reads MNHEY; CDR2 reads SVGAGI. This CDR3 region has 17 residues. Priming with a constant-region primer yielded TCR beta cDNA from 450 to 600 ng total RNA. Libraries of TCR beta came from three nested multiplex PCR rounds with slightly modified ARM-PCR. For around 9 cycles apiece, the opening two PCR rounds ran with TRBV1-TRBV30 forward primers and a C-beta reverse primer. Using its own MiXCR run on the multiplex PCR reads, TCRdb lists one record per CDR3 protein. The repertoire holds fewer than 350,000 distinct CDR3 sequences, over 55% seen once, with roughly 9% in the top ten. V and J are TRBV6-5 and TRBJ2-2; 8 bases match TRBD2. The sequenced sample consisted of peripheral blood. The TCR sequence derives from a middle-aged man with primary liver carcinoma and hepatitis B virus infection. The CDR3 reads CPSSYLGSGRLAGELFF. In DNA, the CDR3 is TGTCCCAGCAGTTACCTGGGGAGCGGGAGACTCGCCGGGGAGCTGTTTTTT.